The entry below gives a single TCR beta chain sequence along with its context. Its antigen is still unknown. Naive CD8 cells lacked CD45RO, underwent positive selection for CCR7 and left out terminally differentiated effector memory CD45RA+ cells. All donors were healthy HIV-negative adults lacking recent acute infections or vaccinations. The CDR3 is 14 residues long. CDR1 MNHNS and CDR2 SASEGT come from the germline V gene. V gave up 3 bases and J gave up 4 bases, with 12 bases separating them. This specimen comes from a study of shared clonotypes between healthy human individuals. The assay was immunoSEQ multiplex PCR, and TCRdb's table has in-frame clones only and misses some. Seen here are some 2 million clones, 85% to 95% observed once, and the top ten hold less than 1.5%. General study results and limits: Exclusively blood specimens were collected; tissue repertoires likely differ. When naive CD4 clonotypes were compared across a few donors, about 4.8% were shared.

The sequence came from a man aged 18 to 29 in good health. The sequenced sample consisted of naive CD8+ T cells sorted from blood. This sequence joins TRBV6-1 and TRBJ1-1; weak D call: TRBD1 (5 bases). The CDR3 spells CASSETGLGTEAFF. In DNA, the CDR3 is TGTGCCAGCAGTGAGACGGGACTCGGCACTGAAGCTTTCTTT.